A selection of T cell receptor beta chains follows, all from one sample in a study of blood T cell repertoires in COVID-19. Sequencing used immunoSEQ multiplex PCR; TCRdb keeps in-frame clones, though not all of them. The table shows more than 85,000 clones, with roughly 76% occurring only once. Input material: peripheral blood. The receptor source for this set is a woman in her sixties with acute or convalescent COVID-19. The CDR3 runs from the conserved cysteine through the conserved F or W. Fields, in order: clone size, D gene, J gene, V gene, CDR3 protein, CDR3 DNA. D genes are given only for firm matches. Where a row states a size, it is once, few, many or the class of an expanded clone; other rows omit it.

clone_size: NA
d_call: TRBD1
j_call: TRBJ2-7
v_call: TRBV3-1/TRBV3-2
cdr3_aa: CASSRRGGGYEQYF
cdr3_nt: TGTGCCAGCAGCCGACGAGGGGGCGGGTACGAGCAGTACTTC

clone_size: NA
d_call: TRBD2
j_call: TRBJ2-1
v_call: TRBV18
cdr3_aa: CASSLGTSGEYNEQFF
cdr3_nt: TGTGCCAGCTCACTCGGGACTAGCGGGGAGTACAATGAGCAGTTCTTC

clone_size: NA
d_call: NA
j_call: TRBJ1-5
v_call: TRBV28
cdr3_aa: CASSSLEGRYSNQPQHF
cdr3_nt: TGTGCCAGCAGCAGTTTAGAGGGCAGATATAGCAATCAGCCCCAGCATTTT

clone_size: NA
d_call: NA
j_call: TRBJ1-4
v_call: TRBV6-5
cdr3_aa: CASSYSPVATNEKLFF
cdr3_nt: TGTGCCAGCAGTTACTCACCGGTTGCAACTAATGAAAAACTGTTTTTT

clone_size: NA
d_call: NA
j_call: TRBJ1-2
v_call: TRBV30
cdr3_aa: CAWSLRDGYTF
cdr3_nt: TGTGCCTGGAGCCTCCGGGATGGCTACACCTTC

clone_size: NA
d_call: NA
j_call: TRBJ1-5
v_call: TRBV10-3
cdr3_aa: CAISESRGEGQPQHF
cdr3_nt: TGTGCCATCAGTGAGTCGAGGGGGGAGGGACAGCCCCAGCATTTT

clone_size: NA
d_call: TRBD2
j_call: TRBJ2-7
v_call: TRBV5-4
cdr3_aa: CASSLGAGGPYEQYF
cdr3_nt: TGTGCCAGCAGCTTGGGAGCGGGGGGACCCTACGAGCAGTACTTC

clone_size: NA
d_call: TRBD2
j_call: TRBJ2-3
v_call: TRBV10-1
cdr3_aa: CASSESGTSSCTDTQYF
cdr3_nt: TGCGCCAGCAGTGAGTCGGGGACTAGCAGTTGCACAGATACGCAGTATTTT

clone_size: NA
d_call: NA
j_call: TRBJ1-1
v_call: TRBV10-1
cdr3_aa: CASSDRVGTEAFF
cdr3_nt: TGCGCCAGCAGTGACAGGGTGGGAACTGAAGCTTTCTTT

clone_size: few
d_call: TRBD1
j_call: TRBJ1-1
v_call: TRBV4-1
cdr3_aa: CASSRGQASTEAFF
cdr3_nt: TGCGCCAGCAGCCGAGGACAGGCGAGCACTGAAGCTTTCTTT

clone_size: few
d_call: NA
j_call: TRBJ2-3
v_call: TRBV4-2
cdr3_aa: CASSQAFSGTYPDTQYF
cdr3_nt: TGTGCCAGCAGCCAAGCTTTTTCCGGGACTTACCCAGATACGCAGTATTTT

clone_size: few
d_call: TRBD2
j_call: TRBJ2-1
v_call: TRBV10-3
cdr3_aa: CAISNGLAGAYNEQFF
cdr3_nt: TGTGCCATCAGTAACGGACTAGCGGGGGCCTACAATGAGCAGTTCTTC

clone_size: NA
d_call: NA
j_call: TRBJ1-2
v_call: TRBV30
cdr3_aa: CACSPDRHGYTF
cdr3_nt: TGTGCCTGCTCCCCAGACAGGCATGGCTACACCTTC

clone_size: NA
d_call: NA
j_call: TRBJ1-1
v_call: TRBV28
cdr3_aa: CASSLPQAASTEAFF
cdr3_nt: TGTGCCAGCAGTTTACCCCAGGCCGCAAGCACTGAAGCTTTCTTT

clone_size: NA
d_call: NA
j_call: TRBJ2-3
v_call: TRBV7-2
cdr3_aa: CASSLGRYLSTDTQYF
cdr3_nt: TGTGCCAGCAGCTTAGGTCGCTACCTAAGCACAGATACGCAGTATTTT

clone_size: NA
d_call: NA
j_call: TRBJ1-3
v_call: TRBV6-5
cdr3_aa: CATRDMASGNTIYF
cdr3_nt: TGTGCCACTCGGGACATGGCCTCTGGAAACACCATATATTTT

clone_size: many
d_call: TRBD1
j_call: TRBJ1-5
v_call: TRBV4-1
cdr3_aa: CASSQRQGYHQPQHF
cdr3_nt: TGCGCCAGCAGCCAGCGACAGGGTTATCATCAGCCCCAGCATTTT

clone_size: NA
d_call: TRBD1
j_call: TRBJ1-5
v_call: TRBV10-3
cdr3_aa: CAISRQGGEGNQPQHF
cdr3_nt: TGTGCCATCAGTCGACAGGGGGGTGAGGGCAATCAGCCCCAGCATTTT

clone_size: once
d_call: TRBD1
j_call: TRBJ1-2
v_call: TRBV29-1
cdr3_aa: CSGTGGAGYGYTF
cdr3_nt: TGCAGCGGCACAGGGGGCGCGGGCTATGGCTACACCTTC

clone_size: NA
d_call: NA
j_call: TRBJ1-1
v_call: TRBV23-1
cdr3_aa: CASSPELNTEAFF
cdr3_nt: TGCGCCAGCAGCCCAGAACTGAACACTGAAGCTTTCTTT

clone_size: NA
d_call: TRBD1
j_call: TRBJ1-4
v_call: TRBV6-2/TRBV6-3
cdr3_aa: CASSYGQGYATNEKLFF
cdr3_nt: TGTGCCAGCAGCTATGGACAGGGTTATGCAACTAATGAAAAACTGTTTTTT

clone_size: many
d_call: TRBD1
j_call: TRBJ1-5
v_call: TRBV6-2/TRBV6-3
cdr3_aa: CASSQPRTGQEGNQPQHF
cdr3_nt: TGTGCCAGCAGCCAACCTCGGACAGGTCAAGAGGGCAATCAGCCCCAGCATTTT

clone_size: NA
d_call: NA
j_call: TRBJ1-5
v_call: TRBV9
cdr3_aa: CASSVATGGDQPQHF
cdr3_nt: TGTGCCAGCAGCGTAGCTACCGGGGGGGATCAGCCCCAGCATTTT

clone_size: NA
d_call: NA
j_call: TRBJ1-3
v_call: TRBV5-1
cdr3_aa: CASSNSGATSGNTIYF
cdr3_nt: TGCGCCAGCAGCAACTCAGGGGCTACCTCTGGAAACACCATATATTTT

clone_size: NA
d_call: TRBD1
j_call: TRBJ1-3
v_call: TRBV7-2
cdr3_aa: CASSWDSTGNTIYF
cdr3_nt: TGTGCCAGCAGCTGGGACAGCACTGGAAACACCATATATTTT

clone_size: once
d_call: NA
j_call: TRBJ1-6
v_call: TRBV6-5
cdr3_aa: CASSPAQGKNSPLHF
cdr3_nt: TGTGCCAGCAGCCCCGCGCAGGGGAAGAATTCACCCCTCCACTTT

clone_size: NA
d_call: NA
j_call: TRBJ2-1
v_call: TRBV14
cdr3_aa: CASSPGFWEQFF
cdr3_nt: TGTGCCAGCAGCCCGGGTTTTTGGGAGCAGTTCTTC

clone_size: NA
d_call: TRBD1
j_call: TRBJ2-7
v_call: TRBV6-4
cdr3_aa: CASSDGTAIYF
cdr3_nt: TGTGCCAGCAGTGACGGGACAGCTATTTACTTC

clone_size: few
d_call: TRBD1
j_call: TRBJ2-3
v_call: TRBV5-8
cdr3_aa: CASSRPRQGVETDTQYF
cdr3_nt: TGTGCCAGCAGCCGCCCCCGACAGGGGGTTGAAACAGATACGCAGTATTTT

clone_size: NA
d_call: TRBD2
j_call: TRBJ2-7
v_call: TRBV6-4
cdr3_aa: CASRTELAGHYEQYF
cdr3_nt: TGTGCCAGCAGGACGGAACTAGCGGGTCACTACGAGCAGTACTTC

clone_size: NA
d_call: NA
j_call: TRBJ2-5
v_call: TRBV6-5
cdr3_aa: CASKVRGADQETQYF
cdr3_nt: TGTGCCAGCAAGGTCAGGGGGGCAGACCAAGAGACCCAGTACTTC

clone_size: NA
d_call: TRBD1
j_call: TRBJ1-3
v_call: TRBV4-2
cdr3_aa: CASSQDWQGAGNTIYF
cdr3_nt: TGTGCCAGCAGCCAAGATTGGCAGGGGGCCGGAAACACCATATATTTT

clone_size: NA
d_call: TRBD1
j_call: TRBJ1-6
v_call: TRBV6-6
cdr3_aa: CATGTGDSPLHF
cdr3_nt: TGTGCCACCGGGACAGGGGATTCACCCCTCCACTTT

clone_size: few
d_call: NA
j_call: TRBJ2-7
v_call: TRBV7-6
cdr3_aa: CASSLAGEQYF
cdr3_nt: TGTGCCAGCAGCTTAGCCGGCGAGCAGTACTTC

clone_size: NA
d_call: TRBD1
j_call: TRBJ2-5
v_call: TRBV6-2/TRBV6-3
cdr3_aa: CASSHIHRQGETQYF
cdr3_nt: TGTGCCAGCAGTCATATTCATCGACAGGGGGAGACCCAGTACTTC

clone_size: NA
d_call: TRBD1
j_call: TRBJ2-7
v_call: TRBV7-9
cdr3_aa: CASSPFSSDRGYEQYF
cdr3_nt: TGTGCCAGCAGTCCATTCTCCTCAGACAGGGGGTACGAGCAGTACTTC

clone_size: NA
d_call: NA
j_call: TRBJ1-2
v_call: TRBV28
cdr3_aa: CASSLIQGGIANYGYTF
cdr3_nt: TGTGCCAGCAGTTTGATACAGGGAGGGATAGCTAACTATGGCTACACCTTC

clone_size: NA
d_call: NA
j_call: TRBJ1-1
v_call: TRBV27
cdr3_aa: CASRAPRTEAFF
cdr3_nt: TGTGCCAGCAGAGCCCCGAGGACTGAAGCTTTCTTT

clone_size: NA
d_call: NA
j_call: TRBJ2-1
v_call: TRBV12-3/TRBV12-4
cdr3_aa: CASIVNNEQFF
cdr3_nt: TGTGCCAGCATCGTAAACAATGAGCAGTTCTTC

clone_size: NA
d_call: TRBD1
j_call: TRBJ1-1
v_call: TRBV5-1
cdr3_aa: CASSYGTGMGNTEAFF
cdr3_nt: TGCGCCAGCAGCTACGGGACAGGGATGGGGAACACTGAAGCTTTCTTT

clone_size: NA
d_call: NA
j_call: TRBJ1-2
v_call: TRBV28
cdr3_aa: CASSSPSGSYGYTF
cdr3_nt: TGTGCCAGCAGTTCCCCTTCGGGGAGCTATGGCTACACCTTC

clone_size: NA
d_call: NA
j_call: TRBJ1-2
v_call: TRBV18
cdr3_aa: CASSRAGGGYTF
cdr3_nt: TGTGCCAGCTCAAGGGCGGGAGGTGGCTACACCTTC

clone_size: medium-sized
d_call: NA
j_call: TRBJ1-2
v_call: TRBV5-1
cdr3_aa: CASSLRQDGDGYTF
cdr3_nt: TGCGCCAGCAGCTTGCGTCAGGACGGGGATGGCTACACCTTC

clone_size: NA
d_call: NA
j_call: TRBJ1-1
v_call: TRBV7-2
cdr3_aa: CASSLWNRANTEAFF
cdr3_nt: TGTGCCAGCAGCTTATGGAACAGGGCGAACACTGAAGCTTTCTTT